These T cell receptor beta chains were read from a single sample in a study of cytomegalovirus exposure and HLA in healthy donors. Method: immunoSEQ multiplex PCR; TCRdb's copy keeps in-frame clones and lacks some. This table has 69,000 or so clones, about 80% appearing once. Sequencing used PBMCs. The receptors come from a man between 18 and 35 years old in good health and CMV-seronegative. CDR3s include the opening cysteine and the closing phenylalanine or tryptophan. Each record gives: D gene, clone size, J gene, V gene, CDR3 DNA, CDR3 protein. The D gene is left open where the match is weak. Not every row has a clone size; where given, it reads once, few, many or a size class.

d_gene: NA
abundance: NA
j_gene: TRBJ2-1
v_gene: TRBV4-3
CDR3nt: TGCGCCAGCAGCCAAGATCCCACCCAGGGTGCGAACTCCTACAATGAGCAGTTCTTC
CDR3aa: CASSQDPTQGANSYNEQFF

d_gene: NA
abundance: NA
j_gene: TRBJ1-6
v_gene: TRBV6-5
CDR3nt: TGTGCCAGCAGTTACGGACAGTATAATTCACCCCTCCACTTT
CDR3aa: CASSYGQYNSPLHF

d_gene: TRBD2
abundance: NA
j_gene: TRBJ2-1
v_gene: TRBV25-1
CDR3nt: TGTGCCAGCAGTGTGTTCGCGGGGGGGCAAAATGAGCAGTTCTTC
CDR3aa: CASSVFAGGQNEQFF

d_gene: TRBD1
abundance: NA
j_gene: TRBJ1-2
v_gene: TRBV6-5
CDR3nt: TGTGCCAGCAGCCGGGACAGGGGGCGCACGTATGGCTACACCTTC
CDR3aa: CASSRDRGRTYGYTF

d_gene: TRBD1
abundance: NA
j_gene: TRBJ2-4
v_gene: TRBV2
CDR3nt: TGTGCCAGCATGGGGACAGAGATTCTAGCCAAAAACATTCAGTACTTC
CDR3aa: CASMGTEILAKNIQYF

d_gene: TRBD1
abundance: NA
j_gene: TRBJ2-1
v_gene: TRBV18
CDR3nt: TGTGCCAGCTCACTAGTACAGGGGGGCTCCTACAATGAGCAGTTCTTC
CDR3aa: CASSLVQGGSYNEQFF

d_gene: NA
abundance: NA
j_gene: TRBJ2-2
v_gene: TRBV18
CDR3nt: TGTGCCAGCTCACCACAAGTTGGAGGGGTGAACACCGGGGAGCTGTTTTTT
CDR3aa: CASSPQVGGVNTGELFF

d_gene: TRBD1
abundance: NA
j_gene: TRBJ1-4
v_gene: TRBV5-1
CDR3nt: TGCGCCAGCAGCTTGGAGGGACAGGGAAGCACTAATGAAAAACTGTTTTTT
CDR3aa: CASSLEGQGSTNEKLFF

d_gene: NA
abundance: NA
j_gene: TRBJ1-3
v_gene: TRBV6-5
CDR3nt: TGTGCCAGCAGTTACTTCGGAGGGGACCTTGGAAACACCATATATTTT
CDR3aa: CASSYFGGDLGNTIYF

d_gene: TRBD2
abundance: NA
j_gene: TRBJ2-5
v_gene: TRBV10-3
CDR3nt: TGTGCCATCAGTTGGACTAGCGGAGAGACCCAGTACTTC
CDR3aa: CAISWTSGETQYF

d_gene: NA
abundance: NA
j_gene: TRBJ1-2
v_gene: TRBV7-9
CDR3nt: TGTGCCAGCAGCCTTCGACAGTTGGGCTATGGCTACACCTTC
CDR3aa: CASSLRQLGYGYTF

d_gene: NA
abundance: NA
j_gene: TRBJ1-1
v_gene: TRBV28
CDR3nt: TGTGCCAGCAGTTGGGGAGCAGCCTTGAACACTGAAGCTTTCTTT
CDR3aa: CASSWGAALNTEAFF

d_gene: NA
abundance: few
j_gene: TRBJ1-6
v_gene: TRBV6-5
CDR3nt: TGTGCCAGCAGTTACACAGGGAATTCACCCCTCCACTTT
CDR3aa: CASSYTGNSPLHF

d_gene: TRBD1
abundance: few
j_gene: TRBJ1-1
v_gene: TRBV29-1
CDR3nt: TGCAGCGTAAACAGGGGGATCAACACTGAAGCTTTCTTT
CDR3aa: CSVNRGINTEAFF

d_gene: TRBD2
abundance: NA
j_gene: TRBJ2-1
v_gene: TRBV19
CDR3nt: TGTGCCAGTAAAGGCCTAGCGGGGAATCGTGAGCAGTTCTTC
CDR3aa: CASKGLAGNREQFF

d_gene: NA
abundance: NA
j_gene: TRBJ1-3
v_gene: TRBV4-3
CDR3nt: TGCGCCAGCAGCCAAGATTCCCGGGGAAACACCATATATTTT
CDR3aa: CASSQDSRGNTIYF

d_gene: TRBD1
abundance: NA
j_gene: TRBJ1-3
v_gene: TRBV5-1
CDR3nt: TGCGCCAGCAGCTTGGTCTCGACAGGGAGTTCAGGCACCATATATTTT
CDR3aa: CASSLVSTGSSGTIYF

d_gene: TRBD1
abundance: NA
j_gene: TRBJ2-5
v_gene: TRBV9
CDR3nt: TGTGCCAGCAGCGTTGGGACAGAAGGGAAGACCCAGTACTTC
CDR3aa: CASSVGTEGKTQYF

d_gene: NA
abundance: NA
j_gene: TRBJ1-5
v_gene: TRBV6-1
CDR3nt: TGTGCCAGCAGTGAAGCGCCCCCAACGGGTCAGCCCCAGCATTTT
CDR3aa: CASSEAPPTGQPQHF

d_gene: NA
abundance: NA
j_gene: TRBJ2-5
v_gene: TRBV6-1
CDR3nt: TGTGCCAGCGTAAAAGAGACCCAGTACTTC
CDR3aa: CASVKETQYF

d_gene: NA
abundance: few
j_gene: TRBJ1-1
v_gene: TRBV6-1
CDR3nt: TGTGCCAGCAGTGTTGTAGAATCGGGAACTGAAGCTTTCTTT
CDR3aa: CASSVVESGTEAFF

d_gene: TRBD1
abundance: once
j_gene: TRBJ2-5
v_gene: TRBV6-6
CDR3nt: TGTGCCAGCAGTAAGACAGGGAACCAAGAGACCCAGTACTTC
CDR3aa: CASSKTGNQETQYF

d_gene: NA
abundance: NA
j_gene: TRBJ1-2
v_gene: TRBV5-1
CDR3nt: TGCGCCAGCAGCTTGTTCGGGGGGCAGGACTATGGCTACACCTTC
CDR3aa: CASSLFGGQDYGYTF

d_gene: TRBD1
abundance: NA
j_gene: TRBJ2-3
v_gene: TRBV19
CDR3nt: TGTGCCAGTAGTACCACAGGGGAGTGGGGTACGCAGTATTTT
CDR3aa: CASSTTGEWGTQYF

d_gene: NA
abundance: NA
j_gene: TRBJ1-2
v_gene: TRBV6-5
CDR3nt: TGTGCCAGCAGTTACTCGCAGGGCCTAAACTATGGCTACACCTTC
CDR3aa: CASSYSQGLNYGYTF

d_gene: NA
abundance: NA
j_gene: TRBJ2-7
v_gene: TRBV25-1
CDR3nt: TGTGCCAGCAGTGAATCGAGGGAGCAGTACTTC
CDR3aa: CASSESREQYF

d_gene: NA
abundance: NA
j_gene: TRBJ1-5
v_gene: TRBV4-3
CDR3nt: TGCGCCAGCAGCCAAGTGGTAGGCGGCAGCAATCAGCCCCAGCATTTT
CDR3aa: CASSQVVGGSNQPQHF

d_gene: NA
abundance: NA
j_gene: TRBJ2-5
v_gene: TRBV19
CDR3nt: TGTGCCAGTCGGTGGGCAGCCTCGGGGGAGACCCAGTACTTC
CDR3aa: CASRWAASGETQYF

d_gene: TRBD1
abundance: once
j_gene: TRBJ1-5
v_gene: TRBV6-5
CDR3nt: TGTGCCAGCAGTCCTGACAGGGGGCGCGATCAGCCCCAGCATTTT
CDR3aa: CASSPDRGRDQPQHF

d_gene: TRBD1
abundance: NA
j_gene: TRBJ1-5
v_gene: TRBV10-2
CDR3nt: TGCGCCAGCAGTGTCTCCCCCTTATCACAGGGGGAACCCTATAGCAATCAGCCCCAGCATTTT
CDR3aa: CASSVSPLSQGEPYSNQPQHF

d_gene: NA
abundance: NA
j_gene: TRBJ1-3
v_gene: TRBV28
CDR3nt: TGTGCCAGCAGTTTAGGGCAGGGCTCTGGAAACACCATATATTTT
CDR3aa: CASSLGQGSGNTIYF

d_gene: NA
abundance: NA
j_gene: TRBJ1-1
v_gene: TRBV19
CDR3nt: TGTGCCAGTAGTATAGATGGGGGCGCAGCTTTCTTT
CDR3aa: CASSIDGGAAFF

d_gene: TRBD2
abundance: NA
j_gene: TRBJ2-3
v_gene: TRBV11-2
CDR3nt: TGTGCCAGCAGCTTAGAACTAGCGGGGGGCGTAACAGATACGCAGTATTTT
CDR3aa: CASSLELAGGVTDTQYF

d_gene: NA
abundance: few
j_gene: TRBJ1-6
v_gene: TRBV6-1
CDR3nt: TGTGCCAGCAGCGAGACCTATAATTCACCCCTCCACTTT
CDR3aa: CASSETYNSPLHF

d_gene: NA
abundance: NA
j_gene: TRBJ1-2
v_gene: TRBV6-5
CDR3nt: TGTGCCAGCAGACCCTTGGCTGCAGGCGACTATGGCTACACCTTC
CDR3aa: CASRPLAAGDYGYTF

d_gene: NA
abundance: NA
j_gene: TRBJ2-3
v_gene: TRBV7-8
CDR3nt: TGTGCCAGCAGCTTTCGGGGTACAGATACGCAGTATTTT
CDR3aa: CASSFRGTDTQYF

d_gene: TRBD1
abundance: NA
j_gene: TRBJ1-1
v_gene: TRBV10-1
CDR3nt: TGCGCCAGTTCGAGGGGGCGCAGGGACACTGAAGCTTTCTTT
CDR3aa: CASSRGRRDTEAFF

d_gene: TRBD1
abundance: NA
j_gene: TRBJ2-1
v_gene: TRBV4-3
CDR3nt: TGCGCCAGCAGCCAAGATGGCTCCGGGACAGGTCAGGTTAATGAGCAGTTCTTC
CDR3aa: CASSQDGSGTGQVNEQFF

d_gene: NA
abundance: NA
j_gene: TRBJ1-1
v_gene: TRBV21-1
CDR3nt: TGTGCCAGCAGCAAATGGCAGGGAGGAAACACTGAAGCTTTCTTT
CDR3aa: CASSKWQGGNTEAFF

d_gene: NA
abundance: few
j_gene: TRBJ1-2
v_gene: TRBV6-1
CDR3nt: TGTGCCAGCAGTGTACAAACGACAGCGAACTATGGCTACACCTTC
CDR3aa: CASSVQTTANYGYTF

d_gene: NA
abundance: few
j_gene: TRBJ2-5
v_gene: TRBV14
CDR3nt: TGTGCCAGCAGCCAAGGGGGGCTGGAGACCCAGTACTTC
CDR3aa: CASSQGGLETQYF

d_gene: TRBD2
abundance: NA
j_gene: TRBJ2-1
v_gene: TRBV9
CDR3nt: TGTGCCAGCAGTCCCAGTGGTAGCGGGGGCCTTACTAATGAGCAGTTCTTC
CDR3aa: CASSPSGSGGLTNEQFF

d_gene: TRBD1
abundance: NA
j_gene: TRBJ1-4
v_gene: TRBV5-1
CDR3nt: TGCGCCAGCCGACTCAGGGGGAATGGGGATGAAAAACTGTTTTTT
CDR3aa: CASRLRGNGDEKLFF

d_gene: NA
abundance: NA
j_gene: TRBJ2-1
v_gene: TRBV7-8
CDR3nt: TGTGCCAGCAGCTTACTAGGTGACGGGGGCTACAATGAGCAGTTCTTC
CDR3aa: CASSLLGDGGYNEQFF

d_gene: NA
abundance: NA
j_gene: TRBJ1-2
v_gene: TRBV19
CDR3nt: TGTGCCAGTAGTATAGATGCGGGTGCGGAGGGTAGAGATGGCTACACCTTC
CDR3aa: CASSIDAGAEGRDGYTF

d_gene: NA
abundance: NA
j_gene: TRBJ2-7
v_gene: TRBV4-1
CDR3nt: TGCGCCAGCAGCCAAGATGGAAACTTGAGGGACTACGAGCAGTACTTC
CDR3aa: CASSQDGNLRDYEQYF

d_gene: NA
abundance: NA
j_gene: TRBJ1-1
v_gene: TRBV19
CDR3nt: TGTGCCAGTAGTATGCACGGGAACACTGAAGCTTTCTTT
CDR3aa: CASSMHGNTEAFF

d_gene: NA
abundance: NA
j_gene: TRBJ2-7
v_gene: TRBV20-1
CDR3nt: TGCAGTGCCCCCGGACAAAGGGAGCAGTACTTC
CDR3aa: CSAPGQREQYF

d_gene: NA
abundance: few
j_gene: TRBJ1-2
v_gene: TRBV11-2
CDR3nt: TGTGCCAGCAGCGCATACAGGACAGCCTTTTATGGCTACACCTTC
CDR3aa: CASSAYRTAFYGYTF